This T cell receptor beta chain was recovered during a study of blood T cell repertoires in COVID-19. Across the study: Samples representing acute and convalescent COVID-19 were sourced from the United States, Italy and Spain.

Measured with immunoSEQ multiplex PCR; TCRdb has only the in-frame clones, and not every one. Of about 300,000 clones in the sample, 70% to 90% were seen once. Germline V gene data show CDR1 as KGHSH and CDR2 as LQKENI. The V end lost 0 bases, the J end lost 6 bases, and 13 bases lay between the germline ends. The CDR3 has 15 residues. The chain uses TRBV18 and TRBJ2-3; tentatively, D is TRBD2 (5 bases). The source material was peripheral blood. This TCR was sampled from a woman aged 45-65 years with COVID-19, enrolled during active disease. The CDR3 DNA reads as TGTGCCAGCTCACCACCTTTCCCGTTAGCGGATACGCAGTATTTT. It translates to CASSPPFPLADTQYF.